These T cell receptor beta chains were read from a single sample in a study of control samples from healthy donors and cancer patients. Sequencing was performed with immunoSEQ multiplex PCR; in TCRdb, only in-frame clones are kept and a portion is missing. Of 70,000 to 85,000 clones listed, roughly 91% are singletons. Source material: blood. These receptors all come from a man in his fifties or sixties in good health. Both conserved end residues are part of each CDR3. The D gene is left open where the match is weak. The listing skips clone size in some rows; elsewhere it reads once, few, many or a size class.

D: .
J: TRBJ1-1
size: .
V: TRBV18
DNA: TGTGCCAGCTCACCCGGACTCAACACTGAAGCTTTCTTT
CDR3: CASSPGLNTEAFF

D: .
J: TRBJ1-1
size: .
V: TRBV9
DNA: TGTGCCAGCAAGGGGAGGACTGAAGCTTTCTTT
CDR3: CASKGRTEAFF

D: .
J: TRBJ2-3
size: few
V: TRBV29-1
DNA: TGCAGCGGGGGGAAAGGGGGTGCAGATACGCAGTATTTT
CDR3: CSGGKGGADTQYF

D: .
J: TRBJ1-5
size: .
V: TRBV6-5
DNA: TGTGCCAGCGATTTGTCGAGGAGCAATCAGCCCCAGCATTTT
CDR3: CASDLSRSNQPQHF

D: .
J: TRBJ2-7
size: .
V: TRBV5-4
DNA: TGTGCCAGCAGCTTGATGGGCCAGCCCTACGAGCAGTACTTC
CDR3: CASSLMGQPYEQYF

D: .
J: TRBJ2-3
size: .
V: TRBV6-5
DNA: TGTGCCACCCGGGCCATTCTTGGTGCGCAGTATTTT
CDR3: CATRAILGAQYF

D: .
J: TRBJ2-5
size: .
V: TRBV12-5
DNA: TGTGCTAGTGGTTTGGTACCAAGCGGACTCGGGGAGACCCAGTACTTC
CDR3: CASGLVPSGLGETQYF

D: .
J: TRBJ1-3
size: .
V: TRBV6-5
DNA: TGTGCCAGCAGAAATCCGGGCCTCGGAAACACCATATATTTT
CDR3: CASRNPGLGNTIYF

D: .
J: TRBJ1-6
size: .
V: TRBV9
DNA: TGTGCCAGCAGCGTGGGGGGCCTCGGGTCACCCCTCCACTTT
CDR3: CASSVGGLGSPLHF

D: .
J: TRBJ1-4
size: .
V: TRBV19
DNA: TGTGCCAGTAGTATCGACAATATCGGTGAAAAACTGTTTTTT
CDR3: CASSIDNIGEKLFF

D: .
J: TRBJ1-3
size: .
V: TRBV3-1/TRBV3-2
DNA: TGTGCCAGCAGCCAAGGGCACAGCGGAAGCTCTGGAAACACCATATATTTT
CDR3: CASSQGHSGSSGNTIYF

D: TRBD1
J: TRBJ2-7
size: once
V: TRBV10-2
DNA: TGCGCCAGCAGTGCGAGACAGGGGTCCTACGAGCAGTACTTC
CDR3: CASSARQGSYEQYF

D: .
J: TRBJ1-4
size: .
V: TRBV2
DNA: TGTGCCAGCAGCAGGTACTTCGCTGCAACTAATGAAAAACTGTTTTTT
CDR3: CASSRYFAATNEKLFF

D: .
J: TRBJ2-3
size: .
V: TRBV5-4
DNA: TGTGCCAGCAGCCTGGTTGGGGGGACCACAGATACGCAGTATTTT
CDR3: CASSLVGGTTDTQYF

D: .
J: TRBJ1-2
size: .
V: TRBV6-4
DNA: TGTGCCAGCAGTGAAGGAGGCCCAGCGAACTATGGCTACACCTTC
CDR3: CASSEGGPANYGYTF

D: .
J: TRBJ1-4
size: once
V: TRBV12-5
DNA: TGTGCTAGTGGTTTGGTAACGGTGAGGGAAAAACTGTTTTTT
CDR3: CASGLVTVREKLFF

D: TRBD2
J: TRBJ2-7
size: .
V: TRBV5-1
DNA: TGCGCCAGCAGCTTGGGGAGCGGGACTGGGGCCTACGAGCAGTACTTC
CDR3: CASSLGSGTGAYEQYF

D: TRBD1
J: TRBJ1-1
size: .
V: TRBV27
DNA: TGTGCCAGCGGACTATGGGGGGACAGGGAAGCTTTCTTT
CDR3: CASGLWGDREAFF

D: .
J: TRBJ2-3
size: once
V: TRBV5-1
DNA: TGCGCCAGCAGCTTGGCCTCCTTGGATACGCAGTATTTT
CDR3: CASSLASLDTQYF

D: .
J: TRBJ2-3
size: .
V: TRBV9
DNA: TGTGCCAGCAGCGTAGGACTAACCTCCACAGATACGCAGTATTTT
CDR3: CASSVGLTSTDTQYF

D: TRBD1
J: TRBJ2-3
size: .
V: TRBV27
DNA: TGTGCCAGCAGCCTTAAGGGTACCGGGACAGGGCGCACAGATACGCAGTATTTT
CDR3: CASSLKGTGTGRTDTQYF

D: .
J: TRBJ2-3
size: .
V: TRBV5-6
DNA: TGTGCCAGCAGCTTGGGGTTGGTCGGCGGGGCAACAGATACGCAGTATTTT
CDR3: CASSLGLVGGATDTQYF

D: TRBD2
J: TRBJ2-3
size: .
V: TRBV5-1
DNA: TGCGCCAGCAGGATGACTAGCGGGGTCACAGATACGCAGTATTTT
CDR3: CASRMTSGVTDTQYF

D: .
J: TRBJ2-7
size: .
V: TRBV2
DNA: TGTGCCAGCAGTACGCAGGATGGCTACGAGCAGTACTTC
CDR3: CASSTQDGYEQYF

D: TRBD1
J: TRBJ1-2
size: .
V: TRBV5-6
DNA: TGTGCCAGCAGCTTGTTTCGGGACAGGGGGAACTATGGCTACACCTTC
CDR3: CASSLFRDRGNYGYTF

D: .
J: TRBJ1-1
size: .
V: TRBV7-2
DNA: TGTGCCAGCAGCTTAGCTCTCGGGGGCTGGAACACTGAAGCTTTCTTT
CDR3: CASSLALGGWNTEAFF

D: .
J: TRBJ1-1
size: once
V: TRBV2
DNA: TGTGCCAGCAGTGTTCGACAGAACACTGAAGCTTTCTTT
CDR3: CASSVRQNTEAFF

D: .
J: TRBJ1-4
size: .
V: TRBV19
DNA: TGTGCCAGTAGCGGGACTCTTAATGAAAAACTGTTTTTT
CDR3: CASSGTLNEKLFF

D: .
J: TRBJ1-3
size: .
V: TRBV12-3/TRBV12-4
DNA: TGTGCCAGCAGGCCCCGGGAGGGAAACACCATATATTTT
CDR3: CASRPREGNTIYF

D: .
J: TRBJ1-2
size: .
V: TRBV6-1
DNA: TGTGCCAGCAGTGAAATCAGGGGTCCCTCTAGTGGCTACACCTTC
CDR3: CASSEIRGPSSGYTF

D: TRBD1
J: TRBJ1-2
size: few
V: TRBV4-1
DNA: TGCGCCAGCAGCCTTCGACAGGGAGGAAGCTATGGCTACACCTTC
CDR3: CASSLRQGGSYGYTF

D: .
J: TRBJ1-2
size: once
V: TRBV6-5
DNA: TGTGCCAGCAGTTGGGGGTTAAGCCTAGGAGCCTATGGCTACACCTTC
CDR3: CASSWGLSLGAYGYTF

D: .
J: TRBJ2-2
size: .
V: TRBV6-5
DNA: TGTGCCAGCAACCAGATGGGAGACACCGGGGAGCTGTTTTTT
CDR3: CASNQMGDTGELFF

D: .
J: TRBJ1-3
size: .
V: TRBV14
DNA: TGTGCCAGCAGCGGGGGGGGCTCTGGAAACACCATATATTTT
CDR3: CASSGGGSGNTIYF

D: .
J: TRBJ1-1
size: .
V: TRBV6-5
DNA: TGTGCCAGCAGCACCACAGTGAACACTGAAGCTTTCTTT
CDR3: CASSTTVNTEAFF

D: .
J: TRBJ2-5
size: .
V: TRBV14
DNA: TGTGCCAGCAGACCCTCGTACCAAGAGACCCAGTACTTC
CDR3: CASRPSYQETQYF

D: TRBD1
J: TRBJ1-1
size: .
V: TRBV9
DNA: TGTGCCAGCAGCTTCACCGGGACAGGGATTGTGGGTCCCACTGAAGCTTTCTTT
CDR3: CASSFTGTGIVGPTEAFF

D: .
J: TRBJ1-3
size: .
V: TRBV6-1
DNA: TGTGCCAGCAGTGATGGGGTTTATGGAAACACCATATATTTT
CDR3: CASSDGVYGNTIYF

D: .
J: TRBJ2-7
size: .
V: TRBV15
DNA: TGTGCCACCAGCATCGAGGGGGAATACTACGAGCAGTACTTC
CDR3: CATSIEGEYYEQYF

D: TRBD1
J: TRBJ1-3
size: .
V: TRBV24-1
DNA: TGTGCCACCAGTGATGCCTCCCAGGGGGCTGGAAACACCATATATTTT
CDR3: CATSDASQGAGNTIYF

D: .
J: TRBJ1-4
size: .
V: TRBV2
DNA: TGTGCCAGCAGTGACCGAAACCCAACTAATGAAAAACTGTTTTTT
CDR3: CASSDRNPTNEKLFF

D: TRBD1
J: TRBJ1-1
size: .
V: TRBV7-8
DNA: TGTGCCAGCAGCTTATCGGGACAGCGGCGCTTGAACACTGAAGCTTTCTTT
CDR3: CASSLSGQRRLNTEAFF

D: .
J: TRBJ1-1
size: .
V: TRBV29-1
DNA: TGCAGCGTTCTCCCCTCGAACACTGAAGCTTTCTTT
CDR3: CSVLPSNTEAFF

D: .
J: TRBJ1-1
size: .
V: TRBV29-1
DNA: TGCAGCGTTGTTAAGGACACTGAAGCTTTCTTT
CDR3: CSVVKDTEAFF

D: .
J: TRBJ2-5
size: .
V: TRBV10-1
DNA: TGCGCCAGCAGTGACCTCCAAGAGACCCAGTACTTC
CDR3: CASSDLQETQYF

D: .
J: TRBJ1-1
size: .
V: TRBV5-1
DNA: TGCGCCAGCAGCTCCGCAGGGATTCGCACTGAAGCTTTCTTT
CDR3: CASSSAGIRTEAFF

D: TRBD1
J: TRBJ1-1
size: few
V: TRBV19
DNA: TGTGCCAGTAGCAACGACAGGGCGGGAGAAGCTTTCTTT
CDR3: CASSNDRAGEAFF

D: TRBD1
J: TRBJ1-4
size: .
V: TRBV19
DNA: TGTGCCAGTAGAAACAGGGGGCAGGAAAAACTGTTTTTT
CDR3: CASRNRGQEKLFF

D: .
J: TRBJ1-1
size: .
V: TRBV27
DNA: TGTGCCAGCAGTTTATCGCAGGGATGGAACACTGAAGCTTTCTTT
CDR3: CASSLSQGWNTEAFF

D: TRBD1
J: TRBJ1-1
size: .
V: TRBV18
DNA: TGTGCCAGCTCACCGAGACAGGGGGCTAACACTGAAGCTTTCTTT
CDR3: CASSPRQGANTEAFF

D: TRBD1
J: TRBJ2-7
size: .
V: TRBV19
DNA: TGTGCCAGTAGGTCGCTCTTACGGGACAGCTCCTACGAGCAGTACTTC
CDR3: CASRSLLRDSSYEQYF

D: .
J: TRBJ1-5
size: .
V: TRBV27
DNA: TGTGCCAGCAGTTTAAGGTACGATCAGCCCCAGCATTTT
CDR3: CASSLRYDQPQHF

D: .
J: TRBJ2-3
size: .
V: TRBV2
DNA: TGTGCCAGCAGTGAATCGTCCGGACCAAAAGAGTATTTT
CDR3: CASSESSGPKEYF

D: TRBD1
J: TRBJ1-5
size: .
V: TRBV6-5
DNA: TGTGCCAGCACCAGCTCAGGGGGCGGCAATCAGCCCCAGCATTTT
CDR3: CASTSSGGGNQPQHF

D: .
J: TRBJ1-3
size: .
V: TRBV5-4
DNA: TGTGCCAGCAGCAGTACCGCTGGAAACACCATATATTTT
CDR3: CASSSTAGNTIYF

D: .
J: TRBJ1-2
size: once
V: TRBV6-5
DNA: TGTGCCCTCCAGAGGAACATCGGAAACTATGGCTACACCTTC
CDR3: CALQRNIGNYGYTF

D: TRBD1
J: TRBJ2-2
size: .
V: TRBV5-1
DNA: TGCGCCAGCAGCTTAGGTGACAGGGCGAGCACCGGGGAGCTGTTTTTT
CDR3: CASSLGDRASTGELFF

D: .
J: TRBJ2-3
size: .
V: TRBV6-1
DNA: TGTGCCAGCAGTGAAGGGGCTAGCCCGACAGATACGCAGTATTTT
CDR3: CASSEGASPTDTQYF

D: .
J: TRBJ2-7
size: once
V: TRBV11-2
DNA: TGTGCCAGCAGCGCGCCCGGGACACACTACGAGCAGTACTTC
CDR3: CASSAPGTHYEQYF